This is a list of T cell receptor beta chains from one sample in a study of Ad26.COV2.S vaccination and SARS-CoV-2 variants. This table comes from immunoSEQ multiplex PCR, and its TCRdb copy is limited to in-frame clones, with some not included. The top ten clones hold approximately 2.2% of a sample with about 320,000 clones, around four fifths of them seen once. The material sequenced was peripheral blood, taken in a trial of Ad26.COV2.S vaccine versus placebo. These receptors all stem from a person between 18 and 60 years old who received the Ad26.COV2.S COVID-19 vaccine or a placebo. The CDR3 runs from the conserved cysteine through the conserved F or W. A D gene is named only where the DNA matches it firmly. Size tells how often a clone was seen (once, few, many) or the class of an expanded clone, and some rows leave it out.

J gene: TRBJ1-1; D gene: TRBD1; V gene: TRBV5-8; clone size: .; CDR3 protein: CATINPTGSSPAYLNTEAFF; CDR3 DNA: TGTGCCACTATAAACCCGACAGGGTCCAGTCCCGCCTATCTGAACACTGAAGCTTTCTTT
J gene: TRBJ1-1; D gene: .; V gene: TRBV5-6; clone size: .; CDR3 protein: CASSLPDGGSTEAFF; CDR3 DNA: TGTGCCAGCAGCTTGCCCGACGGAGGGAGCACTGAAGCTTTCTTT
J gene: TRBJ1-5; D gene: .; V gene: TRBV19; clone size: once; CDR3 protein: CASSTGINQPQHF; CDR3 DNA: TGTGCCAGTAGCACCGGCATCAATCAGCCCCAGCATTTT
J gene: TRBJ1-2; D gene: .; V gene: TRBV7-9; clone size: .; CDR3 protein: CASSLGRVEFYGYTF; CDR3 DNA: TGTGCCAGCAGCTTAGGCAGGGTAGAATTCTATGGCTACACCTTC
J gene: TRBJ2-7; D gene: .; V gene: TRBV3-1/TRBV3-2; clone size: .; CDR3 protein: CASRPPAGQRPSYEQYF; CDR3 DNA: TGTGCCAGCAGGCCTCCGGCTGGTCAGAGGCCCAGCTACGAGCAGTACTTC
J gene: TRBJ2-7; D gene: .; V gene: TRBV7-8; clone size: .; CDR3 protein: CASSSGALGYEQYF; CDR3 DNA: TGTGCCAGCAGCTCGGGCGCTCTGGGCTACGAGCAGTACTTC
J gene: TRBJ1-1; D gene: .; V gene: TRBV5-5; clone size: .; CDR3 protein: CASSLKRWDTEAFF; CDR3 DNA: TGTGCCAGCAGCTTGAAACGGTGGGACACTGAAGCTTTCTTT
J gene: TRBJ1-1; D gene: .; V gene: TRBV4-1; clone size: once; CDR3 protein: CASSLGVDTEAFF; CDR3 DNA: TGCGCCAGCAGCCTGGGAGTTGACACTGAAGCTTTCTTT
J gene: TRBJ1-4; D gene: TRBD1; V gene: TRBV14; clone size: once; CDR3 protein: CASSPSPGQGNEKLFF; CDR3 DNA: TGTGCCAGCAGCCCGTCCCCGGGACAGGGGAATGAAAAACTGTTTTTT
J gene: TRBJ1-1; D gene: TRBD1; V gene: TRBV12-5; clone size: .; CDR3 protein: CASGLAQGAPSVLPMNTEAFF; CDR3 DNA: TGTGCTAGTGGTTTGGCACAGGGGGCCCCATCAGTACTACCCATGAACACTGAAGCTTTCTTT
J gene: TRBJ2-7; D gene: .; V gene: TRBV7-2; clone size: .; CDR3 protein: CASSLLVKKDEQYF; CDR3 DNA: TGTGCCAGCAGCTTACTTGTTAAGAAGGACGAGCAGTACTTC
J gene: TRBJ1-3; D gene: .; V gene: TRBV20-1; clone size: few; CDR3 protein: CSASLPSGNTIYF; CDR3 DNA: TGCAGTGCTAGTCTCCCTTCTGGAAACACCATATATTTT
J gene: TRBJ1-5; D gene: .; V gene: TRBV2; clone size: few; CDR3 protein: CASSATGYQPQHF; CDR3 DNA: TGTGCCAGCAGCGCAACAGGGTATCAGCCCCAGCATTTT
J gene: TRBJ2-7; D gene: .; V gene: TRBV7-9; clone size: .; CDR3 protein: CASSLVTSSYEQYF; CDR3 DNA: TGTGCCAGCAGCTTAGTAACGAGCTCCTACGAGCAGTACTTC
J gene: TRBJ2-7; D gene: TRBD1; V gene: TRBV7-9; clone size: .; CDR3 protein: CASTPRQGTFYEQYF; CDR3 DNA: TGTGCCAGCACCCCTCGACAGGGGACGTTTTACGAGCAGTACTTC
J gene: TRBJ1-1; D gene: .; V gene: TRBV10-3; clone size: once; CDR3 protein: CAISETSTEAFF; CDR3 DNA: TGTGCCATCAGTGAGACCTCCACTGAAGCTTTCTTT
J gene: TRBJ2-2; D gene: TRBD2; V gene: TRBV24-1; clone size: .; CDR3 protein: CATSVGGANTGELFF; CDR3 DNA: TGTGCCACCAGTGTCGGGGGGGCGAACACCGGGGAGCTGTTTTTT
J gene: TRBJ2-3; D gene: TRBD1; V gene: TRBV11-3; clone size: .; CDR3 protein: CASGITGVTDTQYF; CDR3 DNA: TGTGCCAGCGGAATCACAGGGGTCACAGATACGCAGTATTTT
J gene: TRBJ2-7; D gene: TRBD1; V gene: TRBV5-1; clone size: .; CDR3 protein: CASSPRDRGGTPYEQYF; CDR3 DNA: TGCGCCAGCAGCCCCCGGGACAGGGGAGGAACTCCCTACGAGCAGTACTTC
J gene: TRBJ2-7; D gene: TRBD2; V gene: TRBV5-1; clone size: .; CDR3 protein: CASSPGLAGAFASYEQYF; CDR3 DNA: TGCGCCAGCAGCCCGGGACTAGCGGGGGCCTTCGCCTCCTACGAGCAGTACTTC
J gene: TRBJ2-3; D gene: .; V gene: TRBV18; clone size: .; CDR3 protein: CASSPQGQRTDTQYF; CDR3 DNA: TGTGCCAGCTCACCACAAGGTCAGCGCACAGATACGCAGTATTTT
J gene: TRBJ2-1; D gene: .; V gene: TRBV6-5; clone size: .; CDR3 protein: CASSFLWGGNEQFF; CDR3 DNA: TGTGCCAGCAGTTTTTTATGGGGAGGTAATGAGCAGTTCTTC
J gene: TRBJ2-1; D gene: .; V gene: TRBV28; clone size: .; CDR3 protein: CASSLSGRRNEQFF; CDR3 DNA: TGTGCCAGCAGTTTATCGGGCAGAAGGAATGAGCAGTTCTTC
J gene: TRBJ2-5; D gene: .; V gene: TRBV11-2; clone size: .; CDR3 protein: CASSFSGSSFQETQYF; CDR3 DNA: TGTGCCAGCAGCTTCTCCGGGTCTAGCTTTCAAGAGACCCAGTACTTC
J gene: TRBJ1-1; D gene: .; V gene: TRBV12-3/TRBV12-4; clone size: once; CDR3 protein: CASSLTGTGRGF; CDR3 DNA: TGTGCCAGCAGTTTAACGGGGACGGGGAGGGGGTTT
J gene: TRBJ2-5; D gene: .; V gene: TRBV11-2; clone size: .; CDR3 protein: CASSSVRRETQYF; CDR3 DNA: TGTGCCAGCAGCTCAGTTCGCCGGGAGACCCAGTACTTC
J gene: TRBJ2-5; D gene: TRBD1; V gene: TRBV7-8; clone size: .; CDR3 protein: CASSASGQGGAGTQYF; CDR3 DNA: TGTGCCAGCAGCGCCAGCGGACAGGGGGGTGCGGGGACCCAGTACTTC
J gene: TRBJ1-5; D gene: .; V gene: TRBV7-9; clone size: .; CDR3 protein: CASSRSRQGNNQPQHF; CDR3 DNA: TGTGCCAGCAGCCGAAGCCGGCAGGGGAACAATCAGCCCCAGCATTTT
J gene: TRBJ1-4; D gene: .; V gene: TRBV5-4; clone size: .; CDR3 protein: CASSLYPNNEKLFF; CDR3 DNA: TGTGCCAGCAGCTTGTACCCAAATAATGAAAAACTGTTTTTT
J gene: TRBJ1-2; D gene: TRBD1; V gene: TRBV7-9; clone size: .; CDR3 protein: CASSPSGTGYGYTF; CDR3 DNA: TGTGCCAGCAGCCCCTCCGGGACAGGGTATGGCTACACCTTC
J gene: TRBJ2-7; D gene: .; V gene: TRBV18; clone size: .; CDR3 protein: CASSPSQGHEQYF; CDR3 DNA: TGTGCCAGCTCACCAAGCCAGGGTCACGAGCAGTACTTC
J gene: TRBJ1-3; D gene: .; V gene: TRBV15; clone size: .; CDR3 protein: CATSPFRASRAGNTIYF; CDR3 DNA: TGTGCCACCAGCCCTTTCCGGGCCTCGAGAGCTGGAAACACCATATATTTT